The 2 T cell receptor beta chains reported below all come from one sample, sequenced in a study of cytomegalovirus exposure and HLA in healthy donors. Use of 60 Vbeta and 13 Jbeta primers characterized the PCR. Assay used: immunoSEQ multiplex PCR; TCRdb lists only in-frame clones, some missing. The sample consists of roughly 120,000 clones, 70% of them appearing once. Sequenced input: PBMCs. The source of these receptors is a young man in good health and CMV-seropositive.

This chain joins TRBV9 and TRBJ1-6, with a tentative D call TRBD1 (5 bases). With 1 base removed from V and 10 bases from J, the gap between germline ends came to 12 bases. Germline assignment: CDR1 SGDLS and CDR2 YYNGEE. The CDR3 covers 14 residues. The CDR3, as DNA: TGTGCCAGCAGCGTAAGCGACAGAATATCACCCCTCCACTTT. Translating gives CASSVSDRISPLHF.

This chain joins TRBV9 and TRBJ1-4; 7 bases map to TRBD1. The CDR3 contains 15 residues. CDR1 is SGDLS, CDR2 YYNGEE, per germline. V was pared by 3 bases and J by 4 bases, with 6 bases of the junction left unmatched. The CDR3 DNA sequence: TGTGCCAGCAGCGGAACAGGGGCGAATAATGAAAAACTGTTTTTT. This codes for CASSGTGANNEKLFF.